The subject of this entry is one T cell receptor beta chain. The antigen remains undetermined. Sampled 1 year posttransplant, controls received myeloablative marrow transplants, methotrexate and a calcineurin inhibitor. CDR3 length equals 10 residues. Between the trimmed V and J ends, which lost 8 bases and 12 bases, there was a span of 10 bases. Germline assignment: CDR1 SGHTA and CDR2 FQGNSA. This sample is drawn from a study of T cells after posttransplantation cyclophosphamide. Profiling relied on immunoSEQ multiplex PCR, and the TCRdb table lists in-frame clones only, not all of them. This sample has about 20,000 clones, with around 89% found just once. Regarding the study as a whole: Tissue-infiltrating T cells from skin or gut overlapped little with blood T cells.

The rearrangement uses TRBV7-2 and TRBJ2-2; D is uncertain. The source was PBMCs, collected after an allogeneic stem cell transplant with a calcineurin inhibitor and methotrexate. The origin of this receptor is a female patient aged 50 to 65 who received an allogeneic stem cell transplant from an unrelated donor, was CMV-positive, and had chronic GVHD only. Some T cells here may be from the graft donor. CDR3 protein: CASGQVKLFF. CDR3 DNA sequence: TGTGCCAGCGGCCAAGTGAAGCTGTTTTTT. Combining the CDR3 with reference TRBV7-2 and TRBJ2-2 gives the whole variable domain GAGVSQSPSNKVTEKGKDVELRCDPISGHTALYWYRQSLGQGLEFLIYFQGNSAPDKSGLPSDRFSAERTGGSVSTLTIQRTQQEDSAVYLCASGQVKLFFGEGSRLTVL.